These 7 T cell receptor beta chains originate from one sample sequenced in a study of molecular identifiers for immune sequencing clone quantification. TCRdb called the PCR reads again in MiXCR, with one record for every CDR3 protein. This table has nearly 650,000 distinct CDR3 sequences, 25% appearing once. The sample consisted of naive CD8+ T cells from blood, with Jurkat cell RNA spiked in. Indicated subset: FACS-sorted CD8+CD4-CCR7+CD45RA+ naive T cells. Receptors originate from a human donor in good health. Some libraries in this study had Jurkat cell RNA spiked in.

The J gene is TRBJ2-7, the V gene TRBV20-1, with 8 bases aligning to TRBD2. Per germline, CDR1 DFQATT and CDR2 SNEGSKA (reference sequence). The CDR3 spans 15 residues. V lost 0 bases and J lost 7; bases outside the gene matches: 11. The CDR3 region has the DNA TGCAGTGCTAGAGATCGTGGCAGCGGGGGACTGGAGCAGTACTTC. Translated, it gives CSARDRGSGGLEQYF.

A remark on this clonotype: A much larger clone differs by one base, so this may be a read error. The J gene is TRBJ2-5, the V gene TRBV12-3 or TRBV12-4, with 7 bases fitting TRBD1. V shed 7 bases and J 5 bases; nucleotides not matched to a gene: 10. This CDR3 region has 14 residues. CDR3 sequence: CASKTTGRHETQYF. As DNA, the CDR3 is TGTGCCAGCAAGACGACAGGGCGGCATGAGACCCAGTACTTC.

The V and J genes are TRBV7-2 and TRBJ1-2; 7 nucleotides agree with TRBD1. CDR3 length equals 15 residues. V shed 1 base and J 4 bases; nucleotides not matched to a gene: 6. Germline CDR1 SGHTA, CDR2 FQGNSA. CDR3 amino acids: CASSLVGQQLYGYTF. Written as DNA, the CDR3 is TGTGCCAGCAGCTTAGTGGGACAGCAACTCTATGGCTACACCTTC.

At least ten counts were recorded for this clonotype. V is TRBV30 and J is TRBJ1-5; D unresolved. Germline-derived CDR1 and CDR2 are GTSNPN and SVGIG (reference sequence). Trimming stripped 0 bases from V and 7 bases from J, with 16 bases between. CDR3 size: 15 residues. CDR3 sequence: CAWSVRNRGDQPQHF. In DNA form, the CDR3 reads TGTGCCTGGAGTGTACGGAACCGTGGAGACCAGCCCCAGCATTTT.

In this sample, this clonotype turned up many times. The rearrangement uses TRBV19 and TRBJ2-7, with TRBD1 as a possible D gene (6 bases). From germline, CDR1 is LNHDA and CDR2 SQIVND (reference sequence). Deletions cut 0 bases from V and 3 bases from J, with 12 bases between. This CDR3 has 15 amino acids. The CDR3 sequence is CASSIERDNNYEQYF. DNA of the CDR3: TGTGCCAGTAGTATAGAACGGGACAATAACTACGAGCAGTACTTC. Filled out from reference TRBV19 and TRBJ2-7, the complete variable domain reads DGGITQSPKYLFRKEGQNVTLSCEQNLNHDAMYWYRQDPGQGLRLIYYSQIVNDFQKGDIAEGYSVSREKKESFPLTVTSAQKNPTAFYLCASSIERDNNYEQYFGPGTRLTVT.

For this clonotype: Being one base from a much bigger clone, this may be a read error. This sequence joins TRBV7-3 and TRBJ2-4; 11 bases are shared with TRBD2. This CDR3 contains 19 residues. Germline CDR1 and CDR2: SGHTA and FQGTGA. Losses at the gene ends were 5 bases for V and 6 bases for J; bases not matched to a gene: 18. The CDR3 reads CASSPLPVLAGGPGNIQYF. The CDR3 coding sequence is TGTGCCAGCAGCCCATTACCGGTATTAGCGGGAGGGCCTGGAAACATTCAGTACTTC.

This clonotype was seen a few times. This chain links TRBV6-1 with TRBJ2-3; possibly TRBD1 or TRBD2 for D (5 bases each). The V gene lost 6 bases and the J gene lost 3 bases, with 19 bases spanning the gap. The CDR3 covers 16 residues. Germline values: CDR1 MNHNS, CDR2 SASEGT. The CDR3 here is CASRGVRGGGTDTQYF. For the CDR3, the DNA is TGTGCCAGCAGAGGCGTGAGGGGCGGAGGAACAGATACGCAGTATTTT.